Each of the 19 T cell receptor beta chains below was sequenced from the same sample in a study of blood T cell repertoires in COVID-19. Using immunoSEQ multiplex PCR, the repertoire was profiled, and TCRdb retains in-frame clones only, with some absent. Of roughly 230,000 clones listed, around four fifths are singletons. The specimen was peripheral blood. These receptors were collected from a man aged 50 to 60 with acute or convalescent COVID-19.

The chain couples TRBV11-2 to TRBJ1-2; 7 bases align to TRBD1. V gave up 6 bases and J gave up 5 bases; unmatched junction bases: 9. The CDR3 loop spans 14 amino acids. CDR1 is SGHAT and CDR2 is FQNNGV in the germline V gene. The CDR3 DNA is TGTGCCAGCAGTCTATTGGGACAGAATTATGGCTACACCTTC. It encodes CASSLLGQNYGYTF.

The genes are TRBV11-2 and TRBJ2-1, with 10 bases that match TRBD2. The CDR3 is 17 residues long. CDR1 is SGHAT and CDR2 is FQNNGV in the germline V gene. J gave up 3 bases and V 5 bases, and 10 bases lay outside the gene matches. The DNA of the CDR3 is TGTGCCAGCAGCCTCCGACGCACTAGCGGGATCTACAATGAGCAGTTCTTC. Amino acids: CASSLRRTSGIYNEQFF.

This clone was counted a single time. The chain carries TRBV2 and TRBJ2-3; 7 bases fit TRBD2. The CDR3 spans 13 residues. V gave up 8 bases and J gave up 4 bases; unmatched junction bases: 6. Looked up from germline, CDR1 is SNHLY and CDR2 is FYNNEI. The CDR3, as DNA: TGTGCCAGCCCAGGACTAGTTCCAGATACGCAGTATTTT. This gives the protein CASPGLVPDTQYF.

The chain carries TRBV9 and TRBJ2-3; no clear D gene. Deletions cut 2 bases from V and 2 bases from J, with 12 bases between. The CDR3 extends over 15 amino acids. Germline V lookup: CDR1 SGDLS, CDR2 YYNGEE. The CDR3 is CASSVKRGFTDTQYF. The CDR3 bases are TGTGCCAGCAGCGTGAAAAGAGGCTTCACAGATACGCAGTATTTT.

The CDR3 region has the DNA TGTGCCAGCAACCTCAGGGGTAGTAGCAATCAGCCCCAGCATTTT. This sequence encodes CASNLRGSSNQPQHF. This chain connects TRBV6-6 to TRBJ1-5, with a tentative D call TRBD1 (6 bases). This CDR3 comprises 15 residues. V lost 7 bases and J 0 bases, leaving 13 bases between the germline ends. Germline CDR1 is MNHNY and CDR2 is SVGAGI (reference sequence).

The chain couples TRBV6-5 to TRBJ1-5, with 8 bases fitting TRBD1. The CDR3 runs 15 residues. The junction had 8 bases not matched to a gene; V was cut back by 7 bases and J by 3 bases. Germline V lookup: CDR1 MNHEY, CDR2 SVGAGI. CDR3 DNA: TGTGCCAGCAAAACCGGGACAGGTCACAATCAGCCCCAGCATTTT. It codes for CASKTGTGHNQPQHF.

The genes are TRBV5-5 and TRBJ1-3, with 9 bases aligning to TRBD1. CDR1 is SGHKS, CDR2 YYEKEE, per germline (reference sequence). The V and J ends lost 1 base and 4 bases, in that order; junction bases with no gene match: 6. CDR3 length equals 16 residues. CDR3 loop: CASSLFGTGSGNTIYF. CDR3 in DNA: TGTGCCAGCAGCTTGTTCGGGACAGGGTCCGGAAACACCATATATTTT.

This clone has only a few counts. CDR3 region: CASSEGGRTDTQYF. The CDR3 coding sequence is TGTGCCAGCAGTGAAGGGGGCAGGACAGATACGCAGTATTTT. This chain uses TRBV2 with TRBJ2-3, with D tentatively TRBD1 (5 bases). Germline V gives CDR1 SNHLY, CDR2 FYNNEI. This CDR3 is 14 amino acids long. Trimming cost V 1 base and J 3 bases, with 8 bases left between them.

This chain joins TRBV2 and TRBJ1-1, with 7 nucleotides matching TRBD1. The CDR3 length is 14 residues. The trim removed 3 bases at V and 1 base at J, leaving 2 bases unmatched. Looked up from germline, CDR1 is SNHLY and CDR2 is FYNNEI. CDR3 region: CASSDDRENTEAFF. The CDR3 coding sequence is TGTGCCAGCAGTGATGACAGGGAGAACACTGAAGCTTTCTTT.

The CDR3 sequence is CAISEAGYNQPQHF. As DNA, the CDR3 is TGTGCCATCAGTGAAGCAGGTTACAATCAGCCCCAGCATTTT. The genes are TRBV10-3 and TRBJ1-5; D unclear. Trimming pared 3 bases from V and 3 bases from J, leaving 9 bases between. CDR1 is ENHRY and CDR2 is SYGVKD in the germline V gene. This CDR3 has 14 residues.

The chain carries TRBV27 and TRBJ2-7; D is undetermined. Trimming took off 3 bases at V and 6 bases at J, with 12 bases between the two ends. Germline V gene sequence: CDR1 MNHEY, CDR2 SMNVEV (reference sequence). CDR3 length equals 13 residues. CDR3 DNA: TGTGCCAGCAGTTTCCATGGCTCACCCGAGCAGTACTTC. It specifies CASSFHGSPEQYF.

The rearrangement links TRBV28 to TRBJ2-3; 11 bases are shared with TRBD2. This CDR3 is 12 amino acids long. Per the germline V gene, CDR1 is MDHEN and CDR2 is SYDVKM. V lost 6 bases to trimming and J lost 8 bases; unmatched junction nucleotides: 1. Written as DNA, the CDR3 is TGTGCCAGCAGCGGGACTAGCGGTACGCAGTATTTT. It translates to CASSGTSGTQYF.

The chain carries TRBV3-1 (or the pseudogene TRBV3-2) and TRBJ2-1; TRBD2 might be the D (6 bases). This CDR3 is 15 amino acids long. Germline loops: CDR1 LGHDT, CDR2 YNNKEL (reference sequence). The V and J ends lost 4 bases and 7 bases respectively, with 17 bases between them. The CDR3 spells CASSLQGGEVNEQFF. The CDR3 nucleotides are TGTGCCAGCAGCCTGCAGGGCGGGGAGGTTAATGAGCAGTTCTTC.

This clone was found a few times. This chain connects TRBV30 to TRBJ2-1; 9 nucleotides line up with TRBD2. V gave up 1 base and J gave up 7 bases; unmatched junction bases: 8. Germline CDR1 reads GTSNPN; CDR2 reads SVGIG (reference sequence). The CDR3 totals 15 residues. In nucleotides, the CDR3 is TGTGCCTGGAGTGGGGTAGCGGGAGTGGTAAATGAGCAGTTCTTC. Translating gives CAWSGVAGVVNEQFF.

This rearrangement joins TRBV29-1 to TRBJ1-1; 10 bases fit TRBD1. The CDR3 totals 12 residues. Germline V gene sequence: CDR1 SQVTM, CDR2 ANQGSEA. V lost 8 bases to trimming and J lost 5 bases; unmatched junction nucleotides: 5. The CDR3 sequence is CSLGTGDTEAFF. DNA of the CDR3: TGCAGCCTCGGGACAGGGGATACTGAAGCTTTCTTT.

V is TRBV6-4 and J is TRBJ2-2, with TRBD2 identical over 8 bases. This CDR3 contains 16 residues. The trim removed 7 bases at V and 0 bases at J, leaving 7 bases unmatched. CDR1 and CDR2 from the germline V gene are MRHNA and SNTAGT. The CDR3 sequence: CASKETSVPNTGELFF. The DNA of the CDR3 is TGTGCCAGCAAAGAGACTAGCGTTCCGAACACCGGGGAGCTGTTTTTT.

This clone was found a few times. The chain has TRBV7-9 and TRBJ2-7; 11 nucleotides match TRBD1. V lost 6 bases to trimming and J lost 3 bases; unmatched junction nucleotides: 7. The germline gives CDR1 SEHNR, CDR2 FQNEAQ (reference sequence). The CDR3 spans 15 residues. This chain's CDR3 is CASSSDRGPFYEQYF. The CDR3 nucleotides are TGTGCCAGCAGTTCGGACAGGGGGCCGTTCTACGAGCAGTACTTC.

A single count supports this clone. Written as DNA, the CDR3 is TGTGCCAGCAGCTTAGCAGGGACTCCTAACTATGGCTACACCTTC. Translation gives CASSLAGTPNYGYTF. The J gene is TRBJ1-2, the V gene TRBV7-8; D may be TRBD1 (5 bases). Germline-derived CDR1 and CDR2 are SGHVS and FQNEAQ. The CDR3 totals 15 residues. V was cut by 0 bases and J by 0 bases, with 8 bases left in between.

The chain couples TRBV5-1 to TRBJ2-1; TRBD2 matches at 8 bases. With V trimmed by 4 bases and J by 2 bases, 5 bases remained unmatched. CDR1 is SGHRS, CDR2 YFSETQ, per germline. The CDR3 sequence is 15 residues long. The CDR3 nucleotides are TGCGCCAGCAGCATGAGCGGGAGTGCCTACAATGAGCAGTTCTTC. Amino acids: CASSMSGSAYNEQFF.